This record covers a single T cell receptor (beta chain). This clonotype appeared many times. Its antigen is still unknown. The sample holds no much larger clone one base away, and base qualities are not on file. The data belong to a study of CD8+CD57+ T cells in acquired aplastic anemia (dated by TCRdb to between 2017 and 2018). Broadly, across the study: DNA extracted from sorted CD4+ and CD8+ cells had a mean of about 3.2 ug, with a range of 0.2 to 27.4 ug. CD8+CD57+ expansion was defined as a frequency above the mean frequency observed in healthy subjects. What the research found in general, with its limitations: Patients and healthy controls showed no significant difference in CD8+ Simpson's diversity (P=0.060). Around 30 CD8+ CDR3 sequences were shared between patients and controls but appeared highly expressed in patients and within their immunodominant clones.

Genomic DNA served as template for TCR beta VDJ combination and CDR3 sequence profiling. An Illumina HiSeq 2000 was the platform used for TCR repertoire sequencing. Regarding the original processing steps: Repertoire assessment relied on Simpson's diversity index, CDR3 size and DJ length profiles, and TRBV/TRBJ rearrangement plots. The most abundant DNA sequence in the deep sequencing data was defined as the immunodominant clone. CDR3 amino acid sequences were checked for sharing between subjects and were compared against published repertoires and the VDJdb database. TCRdb's own reprocessing of the public reads used fastp at Q25 and MiXCR and kept productive beta chains. Each CDR3 protein gets just one entry, which takes the most common genes and DNA from the rows behind it. The V and J calls were not made by the authors but by TCRdb's processing. Here the sample has around 170,000 distinct CDR3 sequences; around 45% occur a single time. The ten largest clones take up 9.7% of the sample.

The patients picked for sequencing were ones in whom flow cytometry had shown an expansion of CD8+CD57+ cells. Every patient had a diagnosis of severe acquired aplastic anemia based on International Study of Aplastic Anemia and Agranulocytosis and Camitta criteria. No therapy had been received by the patients at the time of blood sampling. The study deep-sequenced TCR repertoires of sorted CD4+ and CD8+ blood T cells from severe aplastic anemia patients and healthy subjects. In the USA, patient enrollment took place under clinicaltrials.gov protocols 00001620, 01623167, 00001397, 00071045, 00081523 and 00961064. Ficoll-Paque density gradient centrifugation was used to isolate peripheral blood mononuclear cells. Before DNA extraction, CD4+ and CD8+ T cells were sorted with FACS or magnetic beads. This receptor was taken from a human donor with aplastic anemia. Source material: sorted CD4+, CD8+, or CD8+CD57+ T cells (not recorded which) from PBMCs.

The nucleotide sequence reads TGCAGTGCCCCTACCGGGCCCCCCGGCGGGTCACCCCTCCACTTT. Its translation is CSAPTGPPGGSPLHF. This chain is built from TRBV20-1 and TRBJ1-6, with the D gene not confidently named. Trimming at the junction amounts to 6 bases on V and 10 bases on J, and the germline ends lie 22 bases apart. Counted from cysteine to phenylalanine, this CDR3 has 15 amino acids. The read is trimmed to its CDR3 DNA, 45 bases read in frame from base 1. CDR1 and CDR2 are read off the germline V gene (reference sequence) as DFQATT and SNEGSKA.